This T cell receptor beta chain was identified during a study of molecular identifiers for immune sequencing clone quantification. Across the study: Five aliquots were made in replicates from the RNA of roughly 20,000 or 100,000 naive CD8 cells, and four were sequenced.

Previously described methods and listed TCR primers were used for bulk TCR libraries. TCRdb called the PCR reads again in MiXCR, with one record for every CDR3 protein. The sample holds approximately 680,000 distinct CDR3 sequences, roughly 23% seen once. Naive CD8 libraries were made from about 20,000 to 1,000,000 sorted cells, and they used 10%, 30% or 50% RNA. This TCR came from a human donor in good health. Some libraries in this study had Jurkat cell RNA spiked in. Input material: naive CD8+ T cells from blood, with Jurkat cell RNA spiked in. Subset noted: FACS-sorted CD8+CD4-CCR7+CD45RA+ naive T cells.

CDR3 in amino acids: CASSIATGMETQYF. The CDR3, as DNA: TGTGCCAGTAGTATTGCGACAGGAATGGAGACCCAGTACTTC. The chain links TRBV19 to TRBJ2-5; a weak D match, TRBD1 (6 bases). The CDR3 runs 14 residues. Germline-derived CDR1 and CDR2 are LNHDA and SQIVND (reference sequence). V was clipped by 3 bases and J by 5 bases, with 13 bases between them.